This T cell receptor (beta chain) was sequenced for a study of technical replicates of blood from a handful of donors. Repertoires were generated with immunoSEQ multiplex PCR, while TCRdb's copy carries only in-frame clones and drops some. The table lists about 74,000 clones, around 91% of them singletons. CDR3 length equals 15 residues. CDR1 is SGHNT and CDR2 is YYREEE in the germline V gene (reference sequence). The ends lost 1 base at V and 3 bases at J; junction bases unmatched: 5. The source is a human donor in good health. Sequencing was done on a sample of T cells isolated from PBMCs. This chain connects TRBV5-4 to TRBJ2-7; 9 bases fit TRBD1. This CDR3 is CASSLSPGQGYEQYF. CDR3 nucleotide sequence: TGTGCCAGCAGCTTGTCCCCGGGACAGGGCTACGAGCAGTACTTC.